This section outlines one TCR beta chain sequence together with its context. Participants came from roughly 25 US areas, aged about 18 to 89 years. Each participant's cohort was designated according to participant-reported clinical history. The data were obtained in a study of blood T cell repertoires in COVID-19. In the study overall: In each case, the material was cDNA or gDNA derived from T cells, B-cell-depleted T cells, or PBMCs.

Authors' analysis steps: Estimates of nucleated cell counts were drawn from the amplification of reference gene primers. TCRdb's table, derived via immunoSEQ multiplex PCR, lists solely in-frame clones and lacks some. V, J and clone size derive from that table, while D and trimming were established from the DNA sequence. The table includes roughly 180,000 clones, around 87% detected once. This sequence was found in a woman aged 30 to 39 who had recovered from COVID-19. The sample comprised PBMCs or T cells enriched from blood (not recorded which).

The CDR3 spells CASSLDSTYEQYF. As DNA, the CDR3 is TGTGCCAGCAGTCTCGACAGTACCTACGAGCAGTACTTC. The chain is built from TRBV7-9 and TRBJ2-7; D perhaps matches TRBD1 (5 bases). The CDR3 has 13 amino acids. The ends were cut back, 6 bases at V and 2 bases at J, with 11 bases in the middle. Per germline, CDR1 SEHNR and CDR2 FQNEAQ (reference sequence).